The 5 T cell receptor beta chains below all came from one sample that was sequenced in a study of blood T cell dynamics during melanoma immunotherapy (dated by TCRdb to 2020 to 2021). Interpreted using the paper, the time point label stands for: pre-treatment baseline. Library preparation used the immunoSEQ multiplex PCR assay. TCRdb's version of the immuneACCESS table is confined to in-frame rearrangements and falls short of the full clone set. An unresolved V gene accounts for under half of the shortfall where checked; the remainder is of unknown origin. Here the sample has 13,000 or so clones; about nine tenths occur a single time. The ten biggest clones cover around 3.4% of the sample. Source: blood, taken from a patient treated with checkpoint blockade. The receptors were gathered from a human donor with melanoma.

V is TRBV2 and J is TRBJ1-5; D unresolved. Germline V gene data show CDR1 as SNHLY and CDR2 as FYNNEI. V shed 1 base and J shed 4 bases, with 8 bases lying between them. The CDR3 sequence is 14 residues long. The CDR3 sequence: CASSEELGNQPQHF. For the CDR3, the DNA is TGTGCCAGCAGTGAAGAACTGGGAAATCAGCCCCAGCATTTT. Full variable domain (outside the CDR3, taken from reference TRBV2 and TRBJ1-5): EPEVTQTPSHQVTQMGQEVILRCVPISNHLYFYWYRQILGQKVEFLVSFYNNEISEKSEIFDDQFSVERPDGSNFTLKIRSTKLEDSAMYFCASSEELGNQPQHFGDGTRLSIL.

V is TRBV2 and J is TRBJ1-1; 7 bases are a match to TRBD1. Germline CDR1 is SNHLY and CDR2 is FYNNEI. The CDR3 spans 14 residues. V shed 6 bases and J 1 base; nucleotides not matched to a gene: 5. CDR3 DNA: TGTGCCAGCAGGAAAGGGGGCCAGAACACTGAAGCTTTCTTT. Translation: CASRKGGQNTEAFF.

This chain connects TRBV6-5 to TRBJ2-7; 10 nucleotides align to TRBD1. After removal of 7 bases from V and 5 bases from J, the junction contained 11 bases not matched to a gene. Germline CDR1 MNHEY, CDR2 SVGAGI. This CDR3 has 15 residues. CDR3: CASIPKTGGNDEQYF. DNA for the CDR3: TGTGCCAGCATCCCGAAGACAGGGGGCAACGACGAGCAGTACTTC.

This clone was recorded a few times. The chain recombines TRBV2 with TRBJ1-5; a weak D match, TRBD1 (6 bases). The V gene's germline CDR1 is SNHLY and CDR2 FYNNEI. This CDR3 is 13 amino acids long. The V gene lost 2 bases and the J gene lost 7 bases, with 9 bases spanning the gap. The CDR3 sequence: CASSETGRQPQHF. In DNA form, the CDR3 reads TGTGCCAGCAGTGAAACAGGGCGACAGCCCCAGCATTTT. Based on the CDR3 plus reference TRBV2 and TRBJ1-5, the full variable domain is EPEVTQTPSHQVTQMGQEVILRCVPISNHLYFYWYRQILGQKVEFLVSFYNNEISEKSEIFDDQFSVERPDGSNFTLKIRSTKLEDSAMYFCASSETGRQPQHFGDGTRLSIL.

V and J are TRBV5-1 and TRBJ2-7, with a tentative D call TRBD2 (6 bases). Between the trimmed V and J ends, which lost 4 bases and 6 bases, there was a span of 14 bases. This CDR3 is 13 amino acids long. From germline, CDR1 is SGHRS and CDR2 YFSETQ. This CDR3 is CASSPGWRAEQYF. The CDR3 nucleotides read TGCGCCAGCAGCCCAGGGTGGAGGGCCGAGCAGTACTTC.